The 14 T cell receptor beta chains reported below all come from one sample, sequenced in a study of cytomegalovirus exposure and HLA in healthy donors. Method: immunoSEQ multiplex PCR; TCRdb's copy keeps in-frame clones and lacks some. The sample carries fewer than 100,000 clones, around 90% recorded once. Sequencing used PBMCs. The receptor source for this set is a man aged 25 to 40 in good health and CMV-seronegative.

The rearrangement links TRBV19 to TRBJ2-5; 10 positions agree with TRBD1. In germline, CDR1 is LNHDA, CDR2 SQIVND (reference sequence). With V trimmed by 3 bases and J by 2 bases, 6 bases remained unmatched. The CDR3 runs to 16 residues. CDR3 loop: CASSMAGQGGQETQYF. The CDR3 DNA follows: TGTGCCAGTAGTATGGCCGGACAGGGGGGTCAAGAGACCCAGTACTTC.

Of note for this clone: The sample has other DNA sequences that encode this CDR3 too. This sequence joins TRBV27 and TRBJ2-1, with D possibly matching TRBD1 (6 bases). The CDR3 spans 15 residues. Germline V gene sequence: CDR1 MNHEY, CDR2 SMNVEV (reference sequence). The ends were cut back, 2 bases at V and 4 bases at J, with 12 bases in the middle. This CDR3 is CASSLSGGPYNEQFF. CDR3 in DNA: TGTGCCAGCAGTTTAAGTGGGGGCCCGTACAATGAGCAGTTCTTC.

The V and J genes are TRBV18 and TRBJ1-1, with D perhaps TRBD1 (6 bases). CDR1 and CDR2 (germline): KGHSH, LQKENI. Trimming pared 3 bases from V and 9 bases from J, leaving 14 bases between. The CDR3 loop spans 13 amino acids. The CDR3 reads CASSPTGTPKAFF. The CDR3 DNA reads as TGTGCCAGCTCACCGACAGGAACCCCAAAAGCTTTCTTT.

This clone appeared a single time. The chain has TRBV4-1 and TRBJ2-1; 7 bases align to TRBD1. The V gene end was trimmed by 7 bases and the J gene end by 5 bases; junction bases not matched to a gene: 5. Germline CDR1 is MGHRA and CDR2 is YSYEKL. The CDR3 totals 13 residues. The CDR3 DNA sequence: TGCGCCAGCAAGGGACAGCGAGACAATGAGCAGTTCTTC. The encoded protein is CASKGQRDNEQFF.

The chain is built from TRBV7-9 and TRBJ1-4; D unresolved. The CDR3 sequence is 17 residues long. Trimming cost V 3 bases and J 6 bases, with 20 bases left between them. The germline V gene has CDR1 SEHNR and CDR2 FQNEAQ (reference sequence). As DNA, the CDR3 is TGTGCCAGCAGCTTCCAACCGCCGGGGAAGAAGCATGAAAAACTGTTTTTT. It specifies CASSFQPPGKKHEKLFF.

This sequence joins TRBV5-5 and TRBJ2-1, with D perhaps matching TRBD1 (5 bases). The CDR3 runs 14 residues. Per germline, CDR1 SGHKS and CDR2 YYEKEE (reference sequence). V was shortened by 2 bases and J by 3 bases, with 9 bases between the two germline ends. CDR3 residues: CASSFTTDYNEQFF. CDR3 bases: TGTGCCAGCAGCTTTACGACAGACTACAATGAGCAGTTCTTC.

This rearrangement joins TRBV6-5 to TRBJ2-7, with D possibly TRBD2 on 5 matching bases. Germline V CDR1 and CDR2: MNHEY, SVGAGI. V was shortened by 6 bases and J by 7 bases, with 16 bases between the two germline ends. The CDR3 is 13 amino acids. The CDR3, as DNA: TGTGCCAGCAGGCCGGGGTCTCCGGAAGAGCAGTACTTC. Encoded protein: CASRPGSPEEQYF.

The CDR3 spells CASSRTSGRLNEQFF. The DNA for the CDR3 is TGTGCCAGCAGCAGGACTAGCGGGAGGCTTAATGAGCAGTTCTTC. The chain joins TRBV11-3 to TRBJ2-1, with 14 bases that match TRBD2. V gave up 5 bases and J gave up 7 bases; unmatched junction bases: 4. The CDR3 consists of 15 residues. Germline assignment: CDR1 SGHNT and CDR2 YENEEA.

The chain links TRBV7-2 to TRBJ2-1, with 7 positions matching TRBD2. The V gene end was trimmed by 2 bases and the J gene end by 5 bases; junction bases not matched to a gene: 6. The CDR3 has 15 amino acids. Germline V gene lookup returns CDR1 SGHTA and CDR2 FQGNSA. The CDR3 DNA follows: TGTGCCAGCAGCTTAAGTCCAGCGGGGAACAATGAGCAGTTCTTC. Protein sequence: CASSLSPAGNNEQFF.

V gene TRBV7-8 combines with J gene TRBJ2-1; 7 bases agree with TRBD2. With 1 base clipped from V and 15 bases from J, the junction kept 9 bases outside the gene matches. The germline V gene has CDR1 SGHVS and CDR2 FQNEAQ. This CDR3 contains 13 residues. The CDR3 is CASSLESRREWFF. The CDR3 DNA is TGTGCCAGCAGCTTAGAGTCGCGGCGGGAGTGGTTCTTC.

The CDR3 region has the DNA TGTGCCATCAGTGAGACCGGGACAGGGGGCACAAATGAGCAGTTCTTC. Its protein is CAISETGTGGTNEQFF. This rearrangement joins TRBV10-3 to TRBJ2-1; 12 nucleotides align to TRBD1. Germline loops: CDR1 ENHRY, CDR2 SYGVKD. The CDR3 contains 16 residues. With V trimmed by 2 bases and J by 7 bases, 6 bases remained unmatched.

The J gene is TRBJ2-7, the V gene TRBV2; tentatively, D is TRBD1 (5 bases). In germline, CDR1 is SNHLY, CDR2 FYNNEI. The CDR3 extends over 14 amino acids. V was cut by 4 bases and J by 7 bases, with 17 bases left in between. The CDR3 DNA is TGTGCCAGCAGTGCAGGGCTTAGGTCGTCGGAGCAGTACTTC. Protein sequence: CASSAGLRSSEQYF.

This chain uses TRBV27 with TRBJ1-5; D is perhaps TRBD1 (6 bases). The V gene lost 3 bases and the J gene lost 1 base, with 10 bases spanning the gap. Germline V gene sequence: CDR1 MNHEY, CDR2 SMNVEV (reference sequence). The length of the CDR3 is 15 residues. CDR3 coding DNA: TGTGCCAGCAGTTTCTCAAGGGGGAGCAATCAGCCCCAGCATTTT. This codes for CASSFSRGSNQPQHF.

This chain uses TRBV19 with TRBJ2-2, with 8 bases lining up with TRBD1. Germline loops: CDR1 LNHDA, CDR2 SQIVND (reference sequence). CDR3 length equals 15 residues. V was pared by 4 bases and J by 6 bases, with 7 bases of the junction left unmatched. CDR3 DNA sequence: TGTGCCAGTAGTACCAACAGGGGGATCGCCGGGGAGCTGTTTTTT. This translates into CASSTNRGIAGELFF.